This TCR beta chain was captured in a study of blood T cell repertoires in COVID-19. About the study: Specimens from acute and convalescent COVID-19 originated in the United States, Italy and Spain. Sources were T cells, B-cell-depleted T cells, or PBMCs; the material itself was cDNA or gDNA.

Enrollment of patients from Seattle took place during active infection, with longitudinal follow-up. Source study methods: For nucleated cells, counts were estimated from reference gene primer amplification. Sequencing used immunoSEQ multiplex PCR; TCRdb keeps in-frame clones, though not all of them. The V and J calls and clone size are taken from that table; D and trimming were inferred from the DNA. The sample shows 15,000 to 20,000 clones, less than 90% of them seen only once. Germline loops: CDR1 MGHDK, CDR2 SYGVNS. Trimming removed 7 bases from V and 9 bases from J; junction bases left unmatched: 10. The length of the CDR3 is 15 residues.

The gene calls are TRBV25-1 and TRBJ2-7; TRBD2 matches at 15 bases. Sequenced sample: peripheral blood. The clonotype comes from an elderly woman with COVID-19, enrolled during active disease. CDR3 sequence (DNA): TGTGCCAGCACCCCTACAGGGACTAGCGGGGGGCGGCAGTACTTC. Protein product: CASTPTGTSGGRQYF.